The 19 T cell receptor beta chains below were found in one sample sequenced in a study of beta chain features in type 1 diabetes. Expressed TCRB transcripts were sequenced because the entire RNA isolate underwent reverse transcription. The protocol was immunoSEQ multiplex PCR, while the TCRdb copy is restricted to in-frame clones and leaves out a portion. Seen here are under 250,000 clones, approximately 14% observed once, and the top ten hold 0.025% to 0.03%. The specimen sequenced was naive CD4+ T cells from blood. These receptors came from a woman aged 40 to 50 in good health.

This chain joins TRBV5-6 and TRBJ2-1; TRBD2 might be the D (5 bases). Per germline, CDR1 SGHDT and CDR2 YYEEEE. The CDR3 length is 14 residues. Trimming removed 3 bases from V and 7 bases from J, with 14 bases in between. CDR3 in amino acids: CASSSTGSINEQFF. CDR3 nucleotide sequence: TGTGCCAGCAGCTCCACGGGATCCATAAATGAGCAGTTCTTC.

This sequence joins TRBV18 and TRBJ2-7, with TRBD1 as a possible D gene (6 bases). The CDR3 covers 13 residues. Trimming removed 4 bases from V and 3 bases from J, with 10 bases in between. CDR1 is KGHSH, CDR2 LQKENI, per germline. The CDR3 region has the DNA TGTGCCAGCTCACAATACAGGGACTACGAGCAGTACTTC. This sequence encodes CASSQYRDYEQYF.

The chain carries TRBV7-2 and TRBJ2-5; 8 bases are shared with TRBD1. The DNA end is a closer match to TRBJ2-7, so the J assignment may be wrong. Germline V lookup: CDR1 SGHTA, CDR2 FQGNSA. The CDR3 length is 16 residues. Written as DNA, the CDR3 is TGTGCCAGCAGCTTAACCTTACAGGGGGGTTCCTACGAGCAGTACTTC. Translated, it gives CASSLTLQGGSYEQYF.

This chain joins TRBV11-2 and TRBJ1-1; no firm D call. The CDR3 totals 16 residues. Trimming shortened V by 5 bases and J by 0 bases, and 16 bases separated the two germline ends. Per germline, CDR1 SGHAT and CDR2 FQNNGV. The CDR3 DNA reads TGTGCCAGCAGCCACGATGCCTACGGGATGAACACTGAAGCTTTCTTT. It encodes CASSHDAYGMNTEAFF.

The chain carries TRBV10-3 and TRBJ1-4; no definite D call. CDR3 length: 15 residues. CDR1 is ENHRY and CDR2 is SYGVKD in the germline V gene. Trimming pared 0 bases from V and 8 bases from J, leaving 13 bases between. In DNA form, the CDR3 reads TGTGCCATCAGTGAGTCGAGAGGCGCGAGCGAAAAACTGTTTTTT. Residues: CAISESRGASEKLFF.

This clone was seen a few times. The V call is TRBV6-1, the J call TRBJ1-2; no firm D call. The CDR3 contains 15 residues. The germline V gene encodes CDR1 MNHNS and CDR2 SASEGT. The germline V and J ends were trimmed by 6 bases and 3 bases, with 17 bases remaining between them. The CDR3 DNA is TGTGCCAGCAGGCCTGGACCTAGCCGGGACTATGGCTACACCTTC. Its protein is CASRPGPSRDYGYTF.

Only a few counts were recorded for this clone. The genes are TRBV23-1 and TRBJ2-7; D is uncertain. TRBV23-1 is reported as an ORF; its role is uncertain. The CDR3 totals 16 residues. Trimming removed 4 bases from V and 5 bases from J, with 21 bases in between. In DNA, the CDR3 is TGCGCCAGCAGTCCTCCATTTGATAGTAAGAGAGACGAGCAGTACTTC. This codes for CASSPPFDSKRDEQYF.

The V gene is TRBV5-1, the J gene TRBJ1-2; 9 nucleotides align to TRBD1. Trimming cost V 0 bases and J 6 bases; bases outside gene matches: 3. Germline V CDR1 and CDR2: SGHRS, YFSETQ. The CDR3 length is 14 residues. The CDR3 sequence is CASSLDRGPNGYTF. The CDR3 bases are TGCGCCAGCAGCTTGGACAGGGGGCCAAATGGCTACACCTTC. Based on the CDR3 plus reference TRBV5-1 and TRBJ1-2, the full variable domain is KAGVTQTPRYLIKTRGQQVTLSCSPISGHRSVSWYQQTPGQGLQFLFEYFSETQRNKGNFPGRFSGRQFSNSRSEMNVSTLELGDSALYLCASSLDRGPNGYTFGSGTRLTVV.

This clone occurred a few times. This rearrangement joins TRBV5-1 to TRBJ1-2; D not resolved. Germline assignment: CDR1 SGHRS and CDR2 YFSETQ. This CDR3 spans 13 amino acids. The V gene lost 4 bases and the J gene lost 4 bases, with 11 bases spanning the gap. CDR3 loop: CASSLGDIYGYTF. The CDR3 DNA reads as TGCGCCAGCAGCCTGGGCGACATCTATGGCTACACCTTC.

With respect to this clone: The sample has other DNA sequences that encode this CDR3 too. The rearrangement joins TRBV9 to TRBJ2-3; 11 bases fit TRBD2. The trim removed 4 bases at V and 6 bases at J, leaving 7 bases unmatched. The CDR3 is made up of 15 amino acids. Germline values: CDR1 SGDLS, CDR2 YYNGEE. The CDR3 nucleotides are TGTGCCAGCAGCTTTAGCGGGGGGGCCGGGGATACGCAGTATTTT. Translated: CASSFSGGAGDTQYF.

Written as DNA, the CDR3 is TGTGCCAGCAGTTTGGACAGGGAAGGTGAAAAACTGTTTTTT. This sequence encodes CASSLDREGEKLFF. This rearrangement joins TRBV13 to TRBJ1-4; 8 bases map to TRBD1. The CDR3 is made up of 14 amino acids. Trimming cost V 6 bases and J 7 bases; bases outside gene matches: 7. CDR1 is PRHDT, CDR2 FYEKMQ, per germline (reference sequence).

The V gene is TRBV5-6, the J gene TRBJ2-2, with TRBD2 as a possible D gene (5 bases). V lost 0 bases and J 4 bases, leaving 13 bases between the germline ends. The CDR3 is 16 residues long. Germline lookup yields CDR1 SGHDT and CDR2 YYEEEE. CDR3 protein: CASSLDGGRFTGELFF. CDR3 bases: TGTGCCAGCAGCTTGGATGGCGGGCGGTTCACCGGGGAGCTGTTTTTT. The whole variable domain, remainder taken from reference TRBV5-6 and TRBJ2-2, is DAGVTQSPTHLIKTRGQQVTLRCSPKSGHDTVSWYQQALGQGPQFIFQYYEEEERQRGNFPDRFSGHQFPNYSSELNVNALLLGDSALYLCASSLDGGRFTGELFFGEGSRLTVL.

The chain recombines TRBV19 with TRBJ1-4; 7 nucleotides agree with TRBD1. V lost 4 bases to trimming and J lost 0 bases; unmatched junction nucleotides: 2. Germline V gene lookup returns CDR1 LNHDA and CDR2 SQIVND (reference sequence). CDR3 length: 15 residues. The CDR3 region is CASSTGTATNEKLFF. CDR3 in DNA: TGTGCCAGTAGTACCGGGACAGCAACTAATGAAAAACTGTTTTTT.

The chain carries TRBV18 and TRBJ2-7; 7 bases are shared with TRBD2. Germline V gene sequence: CDR1 KGHSH, CDR2 LQKENI. V was clipped by 7 bases and J by 5 bases; unmatched bases: 8. This CDR3 contains 13 residues. CDR3 sequence reads: CASFGEGFDEQYF. The CDR3 DNA sequence: TGTGCCAGCTTCGGGGAGGGGTTTGACGAGCAGTACTTC.

This clone was seen only a few times. The sample has other DNA sequences that encode this CDR3 too. The chain links TRBV2 to TRBJ1-5; perhaps TRBD1 as D (6 bases). Germline CDR1 and CDR2: SNHLY and FYNNEI. This CDR3 contains 14 residues. V was shortened by 2 bases and J by 4 bases, with 9 bases between the two germline ends. This CDR3 is CASSETGSNQPQHF. DNA of the CDR3: TGTGCCAGCAGTGAAACAGGGAGTAATCAGCCCCAGCATTTT. The full variable domain, in which reference TRBV2 and TRBJ1-5 provide the parts outside the CDR3, is EPEVTQTPSHQVTQMGQEVILRCVPISNHLYFYWYRQILGQKVEFLVSFYNNEISEKSEIFDDQFSVERPDGSNFTLKIRSTKLEDSAMYFCASSETGSNQPQHFGDGTRLSIL.

The chain joins TRBV27 to TRBJ2-5, with D perhaps TRBD1 (5 bases). Germline CDR1 and CDR2: MNHEY and SMNVEV (reference sequence). The CDR3 is 15 amino acids. Deletions cut 8 bases from V and 1 base from J, with 17 bases between. For the CDR3, the DNA is TGTGCCAGCCACCACGCCAGGGCCCTCCAAGAGACCCAGTACTTC. Protein product: CASHHARALQETQYF.

This clone turned up a few times. The chain couples TRBV2 to TRBJ1-2; tentatively, D is TRBD1 (6 bases). Germline CDR1 and CDR2: SNHLY and FYNNEI. V dropped 8 bases and J dropped 4 bases, with 14 bases sitting between them. The CDR3 spans 13 residues. CDR3: CASGRGIGYGYTF. Here the CDR3 DNA reads TGTGCCAGCGGGAGGGGGATTGGCTATGGCTACACCTTC. Filled out from reference TRBV2 and TRBJ1-2, the complete variable domain reads EPEVTQTPSHQVTQMGQEVILRCVPISNHLYFYWYRQILGQKVEFLVSFYNNEISEKSEIFDDQFSVERPDGSNFTLKIRSTKLEDSAMYFCASGRGIGYGYTFGSGTRLTVV.

This clone appeared a few times. The genes are TRBV2 and TRBJ1-2, with D perhaps matching TRBD1 (5 bases). V dropped 2 bases and J dropped 8 bases, with 9 bases sitting between them. Per the germline V gene, CDR1 is SNHLY and CDR2 is FYNNEI. The CDR3 spans 12 residues. In nucleotides, the CDR3 is TGTGCCAGCAGTGAACAAGGGGCCGGCTACACCTTC. This translates into CASSEQGAGYTF.

The chain carries TRBV7-8 and TRBJ1-1; D perhaps matches TRBD1 (6 bases). The CDR3 loop spans 15 amino acids. The germline gives CDR1 SGHVS, CDR2 FQNEAQ. With 5 bases removed from V and 4 bases from J, the gap between germline ends came to 17 bases. Here the CDR3 DNA reads TGTGCCAGCAGCCTGATGCGCAGGGGCGGCACTGAAGCTTTCTTT. It is translated as CASSLMRRGGTEAFF. Based on the CDR3 plus reference TRBV7-8 and TRBJ1-1, the full variable domain is GAGVSQSPRYKVAKRGQDVALRCDPISGHVSLFWYQQALGQGPEFLTYFQNEAQLDKSGLPSDRFFAERPEGSVSTLKIQRTQQEDSAVYLCASSLMRRGGTEAFFGQGTRLTVV.